The text below deals with one T cell receptor (beta chain). This CDR3 contains 18 residues. From germline, CDR1 is KGHSH and CDR2 LQKENI. V shed 2 bases and J 1 base; nucleotides not matched to a gene: 9. Original analysis: Counts of nucleated cells, estimated from reference gene primer amplification, were obtained. Clones were read by immunoSEQ multiplex PCR, and TCRdb kept only the in-frame ones, dropping some. That table furnishes V, J and clone size, whereas the DNA furnished D and trimming. The sample lists about 54,000 clones; over 80% were seen once. These data originate in a study of blood T cell repertoires in COVID-19. Study information: The United States, Italy and Spain supplied acute and convalescent COVID-19 samples. The analysed material was cDNA or gDNA that came from T cells, B-cell-depleted T cells, or PBMCs.

The TCR was taken from a human donor in a cohort sampled during active COVID-19. The chain employs TRBV18 and TRBJ2-5; 11 bases align to TRBD2. The specimen was peripheral blood. CDR3 DNA sequence: TGTGCCAGCTCACCAAATCGACTAGCGGGGAAATCCCAAGAGACCCAGTACTTC. Protein sequence: CASSPNRLAGKSQETQYF.